The entry below describes one TCR beta chain. Its antigen is not known. The entirety of the isolated RNA underwent reverse transcription, so expressed TCRB transcripts were sequenced. Profiling relied on immunoSEQ multiplex PCR, and the TCRdb table lists in-frame clones only, not all of them. The sample records roughly 240,000 clones, about 63% being singletons. The record originates from a study of beta chain features in type 1 diabetes. Study background: Investigators examined more than 90 million sorted cells across all samples. Overall study findings and caveats: TCRB CDR3s from Type 1 diabetes patients were moderately but significantly shorter in all four CD4+ subsets. Researchers cautioned that cDNA sequencing could over-represent cells with high TCR expression.

The CDR3 has 14 residues. The germline gives CDR1 GTSNPN, CDR2 SVGIG (reference sequence). Trimming took 3 bases from V and 5 from J, leaving 17 bases between them. This clonotype originated in a man aged 25 to 45 in good health. What was sequenced was naive CD4+ T cells from blood. This sequence joins TRBV30 and TRBJ2-7; D is unclear. CDR3 DNA: TGTGCCTGGAGCGGCCGAGGAAGGGTCCACGAGCAGTACTTC. It encodes CAWSGRGRVHEQYF.